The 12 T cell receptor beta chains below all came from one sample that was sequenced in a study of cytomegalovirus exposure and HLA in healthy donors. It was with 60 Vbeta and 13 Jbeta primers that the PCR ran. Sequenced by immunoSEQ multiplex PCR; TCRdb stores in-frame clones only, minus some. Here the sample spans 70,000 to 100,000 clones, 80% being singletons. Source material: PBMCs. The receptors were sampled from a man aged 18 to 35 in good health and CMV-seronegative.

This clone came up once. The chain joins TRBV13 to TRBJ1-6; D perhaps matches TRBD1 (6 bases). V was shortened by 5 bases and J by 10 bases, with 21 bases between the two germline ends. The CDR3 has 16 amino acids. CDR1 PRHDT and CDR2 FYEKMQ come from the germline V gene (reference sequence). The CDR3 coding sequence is TGTGCCAGCAGCCTCTCAGGGGCCGGGCGGCGGTCACCCCTCCACTTT. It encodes CASSLSGAGRRSPLHF.

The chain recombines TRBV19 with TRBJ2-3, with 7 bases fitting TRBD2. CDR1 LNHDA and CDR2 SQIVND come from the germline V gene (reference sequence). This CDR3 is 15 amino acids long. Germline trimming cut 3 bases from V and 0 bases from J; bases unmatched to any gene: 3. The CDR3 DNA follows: TGTGCCAGTAGTATCAGCGGGGTGAGCACAGATACGCAGTATTTT. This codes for CASSISGVSTDTQYF.

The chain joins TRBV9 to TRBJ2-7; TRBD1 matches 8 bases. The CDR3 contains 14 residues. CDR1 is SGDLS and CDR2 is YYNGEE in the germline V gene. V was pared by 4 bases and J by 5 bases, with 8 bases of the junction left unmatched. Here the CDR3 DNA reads TGTGCCAGCAGCCCCCCGGACAGGGTTCACGAGCAGTACTTC. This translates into CASSPPDRVHEQYF.

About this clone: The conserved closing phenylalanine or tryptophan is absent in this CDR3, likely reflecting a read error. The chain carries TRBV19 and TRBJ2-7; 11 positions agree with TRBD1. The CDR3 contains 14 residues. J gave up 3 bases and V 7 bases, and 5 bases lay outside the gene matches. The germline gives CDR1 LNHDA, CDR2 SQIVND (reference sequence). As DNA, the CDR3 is TGTGCCAGTAAAAGGGACAGGGGGGACTACGAGCAGTACCTC. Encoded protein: CASKRDRGDYEQYL.

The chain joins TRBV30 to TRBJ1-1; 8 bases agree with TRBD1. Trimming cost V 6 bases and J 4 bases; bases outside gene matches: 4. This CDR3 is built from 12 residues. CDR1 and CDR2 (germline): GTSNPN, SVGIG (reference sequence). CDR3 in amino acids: CACVDRGTEAFF. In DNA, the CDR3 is TGTGCCTGCGTTGACAGGGGCACTGAAGCTTTCTTT.

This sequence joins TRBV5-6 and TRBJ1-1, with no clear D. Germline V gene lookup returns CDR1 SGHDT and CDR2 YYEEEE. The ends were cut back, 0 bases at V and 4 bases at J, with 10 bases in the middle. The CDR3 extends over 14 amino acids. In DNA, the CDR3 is TGTGCCAGCAGCTTGGCGGGGTCCGGCACTGAAGCTTTCTTT. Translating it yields CASSLAGSGTEAFF.

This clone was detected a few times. The CDR3 is CASSQRYWGGASGANVLTF. CDR3 coding DNA: TGCGCCAGCAGCCAACGATACTGGGGGGGGGCCTCTGGGGCCAACGTCCTGACTTTC. The gene calls are TRBV4-1 and TRBJ2-6, with D perhaps TRBD2 (7 bases). The CDR3 runs 19 residues. Germline V gene sequence: CDR1 MGHRA, CDR2 YSYEKL. V lost 2 bases and J lost 0, with 17 bases in between.

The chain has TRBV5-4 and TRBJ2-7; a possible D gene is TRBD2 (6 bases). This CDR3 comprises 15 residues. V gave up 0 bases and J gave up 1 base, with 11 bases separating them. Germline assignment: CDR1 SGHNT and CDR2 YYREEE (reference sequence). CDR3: CASSLDGSGSYEQYF. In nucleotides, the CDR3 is TGTGCCAGCAGCTTGGATGGTAGCGGTTCCTACGAGCAGTACTTC.

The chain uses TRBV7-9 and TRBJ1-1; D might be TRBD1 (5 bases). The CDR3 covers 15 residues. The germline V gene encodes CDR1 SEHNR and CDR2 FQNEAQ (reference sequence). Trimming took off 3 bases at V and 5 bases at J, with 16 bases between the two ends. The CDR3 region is CASSLPGGVGTEAFF. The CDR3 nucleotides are TGTGCCAGCAGCTTGCCGGGGGGAGTTGGGACTGAAGCTTTCTTT.

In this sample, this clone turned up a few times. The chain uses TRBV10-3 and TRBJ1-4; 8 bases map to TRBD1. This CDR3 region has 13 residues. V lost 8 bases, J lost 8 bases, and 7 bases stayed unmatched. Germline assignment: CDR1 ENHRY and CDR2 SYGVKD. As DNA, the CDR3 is TGTGCCATCCAGGGGGCGCAGGCGGAAAAACTGTTTTTT. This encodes CAIQGAQAEKLFF.

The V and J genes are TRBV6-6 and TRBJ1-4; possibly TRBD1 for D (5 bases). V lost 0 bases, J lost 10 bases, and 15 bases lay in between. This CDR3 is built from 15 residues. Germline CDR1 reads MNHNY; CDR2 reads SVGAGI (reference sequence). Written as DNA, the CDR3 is TGTGCCAGCAGTTACTCGGCGGGGGATGGAGGAAAACTGTTTTTT. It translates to CASSYSAGDGGKLFF.

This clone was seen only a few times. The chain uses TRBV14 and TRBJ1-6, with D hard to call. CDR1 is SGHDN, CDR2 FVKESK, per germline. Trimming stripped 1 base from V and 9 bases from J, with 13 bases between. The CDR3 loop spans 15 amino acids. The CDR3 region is CASSQVAGRTSPLHF. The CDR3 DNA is TGTGCCAGCAGCCAAGTAGCGGGGAGGACTTCACCCCTCCACTTT.